This T cell receptor (beta chain) derives from a study of T cells after yellow fever vaccination. Broader study findings: From the bulk population, abundant clonotypes could contaminate and appear within FACS-sorted repertoires.

The table lists this clonotype with many counts. Its antigen is still unknown. One entry per CDR3 protein results from TCRdb running MiXCR on the 5' RACE reads. The profile shows about 360,000 distinct CDR3 sequences, 6.2% of them singletons. Germline loops: CDR1 LNHNV, CDR2 YYDKDF (reference sequence). CDR3 size: 16 residues. With V trimmed by 0 bases and J by 4 bases, 8 bases remained unmatched. The starting material was PBMCs, obtained 5 days after the yellow fever booster vaccination. This sequence was found in a man under 40 who received the YFV17D yellow fever vaccine. The chain links TRBV15 to TRBJ2-5; the match to TRBD2 covers 7 bases. CDR3: CATSRDSVGGSETQYF. The CDR3 bases are TGTGCCACCAGCAGAGATTCCGTCGGGGGGTCAGAGACCCAGTACTTC.